This TCR beta chain originates from a study of shared clonotypes between healthy human individuals. Sequenced by immunoSEQ multiplex PCR; TCRdb stores in-frame clones only, minus some. The table has around 700,000 clones, about two thirds seen once. This clone was seen just once. The CDR3 covers 13 residues. Germline CDR1 reads LNHDA; CDR2 reads SQIVND (reference sequence). J was trimmed by 10 bases and V by 6 bases; bases with no gene match: 3. This TCR was recovered from a woman in her 30s in good health. Material: memory CD4+ T cells sorted from blood. Indicated subset: CD45RA-negative fraction. V gene TRBV19 combines with J gene TRBJ2-1; 13 bases fit TRBD2. Written as DNA, the CDR3 is TGTGCCAGTAGGCGACTAGCGGGGGGAGAGCAGTTCTTC. Protein: CASRRLAGGEQFF.